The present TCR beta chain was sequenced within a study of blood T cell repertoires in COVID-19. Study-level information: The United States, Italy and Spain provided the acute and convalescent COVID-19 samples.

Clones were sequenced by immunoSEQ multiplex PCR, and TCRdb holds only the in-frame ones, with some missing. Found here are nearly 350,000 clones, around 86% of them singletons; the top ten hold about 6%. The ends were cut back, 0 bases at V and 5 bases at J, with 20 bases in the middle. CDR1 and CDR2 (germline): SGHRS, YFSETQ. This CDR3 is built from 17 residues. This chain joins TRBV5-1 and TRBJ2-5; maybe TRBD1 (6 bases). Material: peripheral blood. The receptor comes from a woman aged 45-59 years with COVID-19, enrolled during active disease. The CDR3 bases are TGCGCCAGCAGCTTGGAGAGTGGGGGCACCCTCGGGGAGACCCAGTACTTC. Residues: CASSLESGGTLGETQYF.